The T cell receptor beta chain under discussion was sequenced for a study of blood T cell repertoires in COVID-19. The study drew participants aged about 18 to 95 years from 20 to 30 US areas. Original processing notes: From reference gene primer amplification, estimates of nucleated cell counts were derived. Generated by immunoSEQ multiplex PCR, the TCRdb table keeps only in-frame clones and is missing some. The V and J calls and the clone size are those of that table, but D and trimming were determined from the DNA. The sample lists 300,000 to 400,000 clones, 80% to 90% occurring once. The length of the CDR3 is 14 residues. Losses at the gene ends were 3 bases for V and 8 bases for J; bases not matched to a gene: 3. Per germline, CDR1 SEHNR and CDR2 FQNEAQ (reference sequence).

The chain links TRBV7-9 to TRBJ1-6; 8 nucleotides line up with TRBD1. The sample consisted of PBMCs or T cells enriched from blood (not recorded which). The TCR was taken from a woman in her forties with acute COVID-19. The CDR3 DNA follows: TGTGCCAGCAGCTTCGGACAGGGTTATTCACCCCTCCACTTT. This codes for CASSFGQGYSPLHF.